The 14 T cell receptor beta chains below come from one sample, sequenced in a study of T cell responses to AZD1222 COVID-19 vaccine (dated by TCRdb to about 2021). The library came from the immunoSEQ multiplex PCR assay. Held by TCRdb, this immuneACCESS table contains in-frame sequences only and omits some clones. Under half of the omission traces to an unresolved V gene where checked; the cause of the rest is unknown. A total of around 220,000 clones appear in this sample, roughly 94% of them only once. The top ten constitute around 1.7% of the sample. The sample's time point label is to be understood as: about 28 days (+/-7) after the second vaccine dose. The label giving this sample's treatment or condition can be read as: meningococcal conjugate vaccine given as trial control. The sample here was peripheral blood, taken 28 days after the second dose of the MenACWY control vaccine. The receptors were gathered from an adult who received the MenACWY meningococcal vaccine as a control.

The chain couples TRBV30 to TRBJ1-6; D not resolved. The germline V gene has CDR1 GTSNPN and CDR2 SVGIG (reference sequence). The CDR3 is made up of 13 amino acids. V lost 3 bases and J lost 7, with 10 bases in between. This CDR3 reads CAWRLSANSPLHF. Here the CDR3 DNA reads TGTGCCTGGAGATTGTCAGCCAATTCACCCCTCCACTTT.

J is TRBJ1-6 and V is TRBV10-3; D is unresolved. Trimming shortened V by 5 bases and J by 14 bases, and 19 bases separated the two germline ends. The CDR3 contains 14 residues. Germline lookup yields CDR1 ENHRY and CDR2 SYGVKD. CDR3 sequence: CAISLDPPPAALHF. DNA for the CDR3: TGTGCCATCAGTCTAGACCCTCCACCGGCGGCCCTCCACTTT.

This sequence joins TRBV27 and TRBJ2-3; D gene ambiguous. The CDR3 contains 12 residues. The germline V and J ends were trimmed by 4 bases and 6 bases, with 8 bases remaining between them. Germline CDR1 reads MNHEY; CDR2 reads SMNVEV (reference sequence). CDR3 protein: CASSSAADTQYF. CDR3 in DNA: TGTGCCAGCAGTTCGGCCGCGGATACGCAGTATTTT.

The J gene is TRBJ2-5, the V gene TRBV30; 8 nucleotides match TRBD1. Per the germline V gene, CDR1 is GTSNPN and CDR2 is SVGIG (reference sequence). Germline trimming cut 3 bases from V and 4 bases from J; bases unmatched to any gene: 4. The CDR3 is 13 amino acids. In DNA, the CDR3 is TGTGCCTGGAGGCGGACAGGGCGAGAGACCCAGTACTTC. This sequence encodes CAWRRTGRETQYF. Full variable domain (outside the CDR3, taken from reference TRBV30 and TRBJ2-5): SQTIHQWPATLVQPVGSPLSLECTVEGTSNPNLYWYRQAAGRGLQLLFYSVGIGQISSEVPQNLSASRPQDRQFILSSKKLLLSDSGFYLCAWRRTGRETQYFGPGTRLLVL.

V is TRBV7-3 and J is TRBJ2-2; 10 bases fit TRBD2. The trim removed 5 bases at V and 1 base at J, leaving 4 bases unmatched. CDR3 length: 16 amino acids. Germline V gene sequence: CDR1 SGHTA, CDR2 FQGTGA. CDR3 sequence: CASSRLAGVNTGELFF. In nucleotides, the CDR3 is TGTGCCAGCAGCAGGCTAGCGGGAGTGAACACCGGGGAGCTGTTTTTT.

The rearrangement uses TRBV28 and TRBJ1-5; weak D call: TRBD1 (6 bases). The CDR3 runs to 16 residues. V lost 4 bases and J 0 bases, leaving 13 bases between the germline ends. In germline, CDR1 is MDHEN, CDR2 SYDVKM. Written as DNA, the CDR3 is TGTGCCAGCAGTTGGGGGCAGGGATATAGCAATCAGCCCCAGCATTTT. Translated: CASSWGQGYSNQPQHF.

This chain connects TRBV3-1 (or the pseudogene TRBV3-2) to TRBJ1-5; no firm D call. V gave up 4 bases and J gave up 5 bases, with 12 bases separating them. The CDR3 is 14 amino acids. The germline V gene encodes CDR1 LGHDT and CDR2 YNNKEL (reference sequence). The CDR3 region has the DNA TGTGCCAGCAGCCCAGGACTTCTCCATCAGCCCCAGCATTTT. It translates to CASSPGLLHQPQHF.

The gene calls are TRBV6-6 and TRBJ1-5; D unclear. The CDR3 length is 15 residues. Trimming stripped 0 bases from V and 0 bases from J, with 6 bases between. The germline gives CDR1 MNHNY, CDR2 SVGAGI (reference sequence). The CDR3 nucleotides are TGTGCCAGCAGTTACTCCATAGATAGCAATCAGCCCCAGCATTTT. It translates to CASSYSIDSNQPQHF.

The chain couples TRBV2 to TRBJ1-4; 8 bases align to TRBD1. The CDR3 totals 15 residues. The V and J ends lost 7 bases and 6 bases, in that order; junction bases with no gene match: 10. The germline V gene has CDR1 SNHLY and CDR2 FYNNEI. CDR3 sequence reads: CASTHLQGAYEKLFF. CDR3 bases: TGTGCCAGCACCCACCTCCAGGGGGCGTATGAAAAACTGTTTTTT.

CDR3 residues: CASNGPGGQFPYGYTF. The CDR3 bases are TGTGCCAGTAATGGACCGGGGGGACAGTTCCCTTATGGCTACACCTTC. The chain employs TRBV19 and TRBJ1-2; the match to TRBD1 covers 7 bases. This CDR3 spans 16 amino acids. Germline CDR1 is LNHDA and CDR2 is SQIVND (reference sequence). J was trimmed by 5 bases and V by 7 bases; bases with no gene match: 16.

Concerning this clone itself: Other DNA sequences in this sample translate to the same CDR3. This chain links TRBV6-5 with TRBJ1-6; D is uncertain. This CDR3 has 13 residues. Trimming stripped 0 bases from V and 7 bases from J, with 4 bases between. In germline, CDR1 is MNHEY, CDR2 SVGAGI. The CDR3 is CASSYSGNSPLHF. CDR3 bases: TGTGCCAGCAGTTACTCAGGGAATTCACCCCTCCACTTT.

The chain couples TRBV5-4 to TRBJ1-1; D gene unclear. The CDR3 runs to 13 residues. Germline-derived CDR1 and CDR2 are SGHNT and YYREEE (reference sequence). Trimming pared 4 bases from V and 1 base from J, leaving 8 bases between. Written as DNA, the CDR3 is TGTGCCAGCAGCCTCCTAGGGAACACTGAAGCTTTCTTT. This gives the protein CASSLLGNTEAFF.

CDR3 amino acids: CASSERGSVAEQYF. The CDR3 DNA reads as TGTGCCAGCAGTGAACGAGGGTCGGTTGCCGAGCAGTACTTC. V and J are TRBV6-1 and TRBJ2-7, with D maybe TRBD2 (5 bases). Trimming cost V 2 bases and J 6 bases, with 14 bases left between them. The CDR3 covers 14 residues. The V gene's germline CDR1 is MNHNS and CDR2 SASEGT.

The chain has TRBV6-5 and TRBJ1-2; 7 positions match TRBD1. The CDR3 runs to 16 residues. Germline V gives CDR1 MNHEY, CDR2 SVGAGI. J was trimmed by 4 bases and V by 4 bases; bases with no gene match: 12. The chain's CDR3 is CASSSPLNRGGYGYTF. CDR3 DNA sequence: TGTGCCAGCAGTTCGCCCCTTAACAGGGGAGGCTATGGCTACACCTTC.